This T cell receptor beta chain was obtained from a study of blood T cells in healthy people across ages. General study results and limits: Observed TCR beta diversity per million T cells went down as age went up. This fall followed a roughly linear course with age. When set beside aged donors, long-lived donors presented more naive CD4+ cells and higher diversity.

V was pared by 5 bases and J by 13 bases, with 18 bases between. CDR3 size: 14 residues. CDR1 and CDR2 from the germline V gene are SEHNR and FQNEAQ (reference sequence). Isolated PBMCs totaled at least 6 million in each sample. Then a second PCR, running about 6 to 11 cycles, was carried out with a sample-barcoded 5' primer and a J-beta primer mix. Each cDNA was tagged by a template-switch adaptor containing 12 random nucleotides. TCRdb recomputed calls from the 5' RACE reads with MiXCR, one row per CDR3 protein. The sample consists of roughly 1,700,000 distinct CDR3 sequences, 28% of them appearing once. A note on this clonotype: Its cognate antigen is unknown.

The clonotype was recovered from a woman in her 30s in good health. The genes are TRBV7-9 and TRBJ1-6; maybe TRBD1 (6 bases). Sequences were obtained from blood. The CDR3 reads CASSATHTGSPLHF. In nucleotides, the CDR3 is TGTGCCAGCAGCGCTACCCATACAGGGTCCCCCCTCCACTTT. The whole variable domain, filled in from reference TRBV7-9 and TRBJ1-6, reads DTGVSQNPRHKITKRGQNVTFRCDPISEHNRLYWYRQTLGQGPEFLTYFQNEAQLEKSRLLSDRFSAERPKGSFSTLEIQRTEQGDSAMYLCASSATHTGSPLHFGNGTRLTVT.